This TCR beta chain was captured in a study of blood T cell repertoires in COVID-19. Whole-study context: Italy, Spain and the United States were the sources of the convalescent and acute COVID-19 samples. From T cells, B-cell-depleted T cells, or PBMCs came the material, which was cDNA or gDNA.

Only in-frame clones appear in the TCRdb table, and some are missing; sequencing was by immunoSEQ multiplex PCR. The sample shows some 100,000 clones, roughly 85% of them seen only once. The CDR3 sequence is 14 residues long. Germline values: CDR1 KGHSH, CDR2 LQKENI. V lost 6 bases and J lost 6; bases outside the gene matches: 8. The clonotype comes from a human donor in a cohort sampled during active COVID-19. Sequenced sample: peripheral blood. The chain uses TRBV18 and TRBJ2-1, with TRBD1 matching over 7 bases. The DNA for the CDR3 is TGTGCCAGCTCCCCCGACAGGGTGGCCAATGAGCAGTTCTTC. As protein: CASSPDRVANEQFF.